This TCR beta chain came from a study of shared clonotypes between healthy human individuals (TCRdb year 2020). About the full investigation: The cohort included three men and two women between 18 and 49 years of age. Blood TCR repertoires of several healthy adults were deeply sequenced to estimate repertoire size and the extent of clonotype sharing between individuals. Libraries were prepared and TCR repertoires were sequenced by different laboratories using diverse techniques, in order to increase sequencing depth and limit assay-specific biases. Each donor's leukapheresis produced roughly between about 0.85 and 10 billion PBMCs. On the study overall, not on this receptor specifically: The small number of donors limited the genetic and exposure-history diversity represented. Pairwise subsampling led to the expectation that sequencing depth would affect the degree of clonotype sharing among donors. Sampling was restricted to blood, and TCR repertoires in tissues likely differ from the TCR repertoires found in blood.

Using the deep immunoSEQ assay, TCR CDR3 regions were amplified from genomic DNA by multiplex PCR. Genomic DNA extracted from each cell subset was distributed evenly over all wells of several immunoSEQ 96-well plates, and each plate served as one replicate. Each replicate PCR for unsorted PBMC received roughly 0.3 ug genomic DNA, equal to about 30,000 T cell genomes. Unsorted PBMC genomic DNA was sequenced across ten immunoSEQ deep assay plates. The purified libraries were quantified using a Qubit 3.0 fluorometer, sized with a Bioanalyzer 2100, and then quantified again using the KAPA Library Quantification kit. Every immunoSEQ 96-well plate was sequenced on a dedicated single-read 150-cycle Illumina NextSeq 550 flow cell. The study's processing was this. Because the immunoSEQ output held only junctional sequences and lacked quality scores, the filtering could not match the filtering applied to full-length reads. To assign V/J genes and CDR3, sequences were annotated against IMGT germline references using PyIR, a Python wrapper for IgBLAST v1.9. Reads were removed for weak V/J assignments (E-value above 1e-6), missing CDR3, stop codons, out-of-frame junctions, or ambiguous translated residues. V3J clonotypes were defined as sequences sharing an identical inferred V gene, J gene, and CDR3 amino acid sequence. To compute the percentage overlap between repertoires, the number of shared unique clonotypes was divided by the size of the smaller repertoire. Repertoire richness was assessed with RTK rarefaction, the Chao1 estimator, and Recon v2.1 estimates of unobserved clonotypes. TCRdb obtained this table from immuneACCESS and retained in-frame rearrangements with V and J assigned. These tables miss some clones; where compared with another copy, unresolved V genes account for less than half of the shortfall, and the remainder is unexplained. Clone size and the V and J calls come from that table; the DNA yielded D and trimming. The sample contains hundreds of thousands of clones, around 77% of them found a single time. Together, the top ten hold around 12% of the sample.

Healthy HIV-negative adults with no recently reported acute infections or vaccinations were included as donors. All donors were Caucasian adults living in Nashville, Tennessee, USA. For unsorted samples, roughly 81 million PBMCs were counted and genomic DNA was extracted with the QIAamp DNA Blood Mini kit. After blood collection by leukapheresis, PBMCs were isolated using Ficoll-Histopaque density gradient centrifugation and then cryopreserved in the vapor phase of liquid nitrogen. The germline V gene (reference sequence) gives CDR1 as MNHNY and CDR2 as SVGAGI. The V and J ends are trimmed by 1 base and 7 bases, leaving 13 bases between them. Measured from the cysteine to the phenylalanine, the CDR3 is 14 residues long. CDR3 DNA is the only sequence kept; it has 42 bases, read in frame from the first base. With regard to this clone: It has no known antigen specificity. It has no much larger one-base neighbor in the sample; base qualities were not kept.

Recombination joined TRBV6-6 with TRBJ1-1; perhaps TRBD1 is the D gene, with 6 bases matching. This sequence originates from a woman aged 40 to 50 in good health. Some clones in this sample may be carry-over from other donors' samples. The material sequenced was PBMCs. The DNA is as follows: TGTGCCAGCAGTTACTTCCCCAGGGGAAATGAAGCTTTCTTT. Translated, it gives CASSYFPRGNEAFF.